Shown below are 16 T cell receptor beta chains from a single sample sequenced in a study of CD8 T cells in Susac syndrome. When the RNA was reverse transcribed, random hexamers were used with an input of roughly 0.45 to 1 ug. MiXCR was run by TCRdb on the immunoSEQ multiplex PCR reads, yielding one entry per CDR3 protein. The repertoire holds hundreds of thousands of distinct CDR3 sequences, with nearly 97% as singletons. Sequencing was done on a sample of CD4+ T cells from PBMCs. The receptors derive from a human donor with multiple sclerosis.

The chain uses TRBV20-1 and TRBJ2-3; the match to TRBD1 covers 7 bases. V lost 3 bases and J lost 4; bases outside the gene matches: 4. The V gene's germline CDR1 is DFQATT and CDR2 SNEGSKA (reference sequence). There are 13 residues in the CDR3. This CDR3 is CSASRDSPDTQYF. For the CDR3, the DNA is TGCAGTGCTAGCCGGGACAGCCCAGATACGCAGTATTTT.

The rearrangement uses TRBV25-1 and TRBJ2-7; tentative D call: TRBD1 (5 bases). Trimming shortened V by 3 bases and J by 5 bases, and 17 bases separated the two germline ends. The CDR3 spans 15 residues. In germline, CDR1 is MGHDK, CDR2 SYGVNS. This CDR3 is CASSESGRGDHEQYF. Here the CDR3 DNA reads TGTGCCAGCAGTGAGTCAGGAAGGGGTGATCACGAGCAGTACTTC.

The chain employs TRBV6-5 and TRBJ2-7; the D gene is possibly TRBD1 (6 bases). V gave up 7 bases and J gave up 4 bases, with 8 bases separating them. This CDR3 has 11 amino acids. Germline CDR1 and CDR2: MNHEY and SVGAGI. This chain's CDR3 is CASNQGYEQYF. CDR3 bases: TGTGCCAGCAACCAGGGGTACGAGCAGTACTTC.

This chain's CDR3 is CASSLATGAGDTQYF. The CDR3 bases are TGTGCCAGCAGCTTGGCCACAGGGGCGGGAGATACGCAGTATTTT. The rearrangement joins TRBV5-4 to TRBJ2-3; the match to TRBD1 covers 7 bases. V shed 0 bases, J shed 5 bases, and the junction held 6 bases outside the gene matches. The CDR3 is made up of 15 amino acids. Germline loops: CDR1 SGHNT, CDR2 YYREEE (reference sequence).

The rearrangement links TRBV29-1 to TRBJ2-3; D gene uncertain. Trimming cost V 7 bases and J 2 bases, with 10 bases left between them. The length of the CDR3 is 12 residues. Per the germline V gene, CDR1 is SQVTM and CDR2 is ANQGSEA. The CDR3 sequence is CSEVESTDTQYF. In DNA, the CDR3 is TGCAGCGAAGTAGAATCCACAGATACGCAGTATTTT.

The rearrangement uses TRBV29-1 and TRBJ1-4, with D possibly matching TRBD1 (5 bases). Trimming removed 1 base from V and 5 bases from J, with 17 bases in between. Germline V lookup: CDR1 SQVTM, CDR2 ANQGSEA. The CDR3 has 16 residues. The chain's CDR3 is CSVEVAGGTKNEKLFF. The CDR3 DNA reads TGCAGCGTTGAAGTGGCCGGCGGGACGAAAAATGAAAAACTGTTTTTT.

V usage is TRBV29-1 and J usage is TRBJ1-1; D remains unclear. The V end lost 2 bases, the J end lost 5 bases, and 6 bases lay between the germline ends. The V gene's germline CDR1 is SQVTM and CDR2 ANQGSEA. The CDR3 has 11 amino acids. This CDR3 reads CSVETVTEAFF. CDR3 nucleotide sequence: TGCAGCGTTGAAACCGTTACTGAAGCTTTCTTT.

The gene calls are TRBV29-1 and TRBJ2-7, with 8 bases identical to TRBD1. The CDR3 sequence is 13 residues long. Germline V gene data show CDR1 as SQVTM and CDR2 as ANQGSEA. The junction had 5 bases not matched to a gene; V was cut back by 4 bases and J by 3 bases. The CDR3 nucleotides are TGCAGCGTTGCAGGGGGCAAGTTCTACGAGCAGTACTTC. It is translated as CSVAGGKFYEQYF.

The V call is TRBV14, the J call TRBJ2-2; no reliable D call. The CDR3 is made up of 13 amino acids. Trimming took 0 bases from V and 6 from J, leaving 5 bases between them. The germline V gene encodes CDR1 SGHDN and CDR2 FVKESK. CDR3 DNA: TGTGCCAGCAGCCAAGATTATGCCGGGGAGCTGTTTTTT. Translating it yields CASSQDYAGELFF.

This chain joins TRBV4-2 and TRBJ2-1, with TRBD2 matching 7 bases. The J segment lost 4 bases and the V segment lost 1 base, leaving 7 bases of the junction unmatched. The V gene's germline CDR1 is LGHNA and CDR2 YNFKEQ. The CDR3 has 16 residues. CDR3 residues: CASSQGMAGVYNEQFF. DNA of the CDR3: TGTGCCAGCAGCCAAGGAATGGCGGGGGTATACAATGAGCAGTTCTTC.

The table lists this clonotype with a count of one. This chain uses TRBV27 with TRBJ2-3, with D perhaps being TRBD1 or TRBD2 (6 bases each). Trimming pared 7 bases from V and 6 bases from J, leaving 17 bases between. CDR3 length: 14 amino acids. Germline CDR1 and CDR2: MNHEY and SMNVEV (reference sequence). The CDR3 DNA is TGTGCCAGCAAGCTAGGAAGGGGGGCCGATACGCAGTATTTT. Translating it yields CASKLGRGADTQYF.

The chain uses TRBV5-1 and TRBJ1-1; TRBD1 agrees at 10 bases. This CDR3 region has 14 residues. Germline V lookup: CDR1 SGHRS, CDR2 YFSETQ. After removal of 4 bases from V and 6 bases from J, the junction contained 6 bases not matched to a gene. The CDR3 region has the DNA TGCGCCAGCAGCGACCGGGACAGGGGAGCTGAAGCTTTCTTT. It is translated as CASSDRDRGAEAFF.

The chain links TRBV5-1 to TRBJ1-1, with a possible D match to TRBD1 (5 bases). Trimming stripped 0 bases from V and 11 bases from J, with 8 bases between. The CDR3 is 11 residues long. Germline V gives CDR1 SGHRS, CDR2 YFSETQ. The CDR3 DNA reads TGCGCCAGCAGCTTGGAGGGGATGGCTTTCTTT. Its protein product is CASSLEGMAFF.

The CDR3, as DNA: TGTGCCAGCAGCCAAGAAGCTGGGTCCAGGTCTCGCGAGCAGTTCTTC. Amino acid sequence: CASSQEAGSRSREQFF. The chain recombines TRBV3-1 with TRBJ2-1; D ambiguous. From germline, CDR1 is LGHDT and CDR2 YNNKEL (reference sequence). The V and J ends lost 0 bases and 10 bases respectively, with 19 bases between them. The CDR3 contains 16 residues.

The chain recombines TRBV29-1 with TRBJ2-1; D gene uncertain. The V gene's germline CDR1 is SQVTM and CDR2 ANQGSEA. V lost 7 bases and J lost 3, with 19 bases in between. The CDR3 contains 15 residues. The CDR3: CSDGYRGGDYNEQFF. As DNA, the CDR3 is TGCAGCGACGGCTACCGAGGCGGTGACTACAATGAGCAGTTCTTC.

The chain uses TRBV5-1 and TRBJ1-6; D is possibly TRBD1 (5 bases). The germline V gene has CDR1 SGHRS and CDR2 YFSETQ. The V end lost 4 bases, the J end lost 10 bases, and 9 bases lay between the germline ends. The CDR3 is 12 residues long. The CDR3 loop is CASSGGDSPLHF. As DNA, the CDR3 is TGCGCCAGCAGCGGAGGGGACTCACCCCTCCACTTT.